This entry concerns a single T cell receptor beta chain. Antigen specificity is unknown. Profiling relied on immunoSEQ multiplex PCR, and the TCRdb table lists in-frame clones only, not all of them. The data contain some 9,000 clones, over 75% of them singletons. The record originates from a study of PD-1 blockade in mismatch repair-deficient tumors. Whole-study context: Enrolled about 2013-2016, patients had progressing, pretreated mismatch repair-deficient cancers of about a dozen types. Study-wide points: Rapid post-treatment expansion, then contraction, generally preceding radiologic response, marked tumor-resident clones.

CDR1 is SGHTA, CDR2 FQGTGA, per germline. The CDR3 has 14 amino acids. Trimming cost V 5 bases and J 5 bases, with 15 bases left between them. Time point noted: approximately ten-day in vitro stimulation with candidate neoantigen peptide 7. A few pembrolizumab responders had their TCRs sequenced. Several ELISpot-reactive neoantigen peptides each drove an approximately ten-day in vitro stimulation. The chain links TRBV7-3 to TRBJ2-5; maybe TRBD1 (6 bases). This TCR came from an adult with mismatch repair-deficient cancer. Sequences were derived from cells cultured in vitro, sampled from a patient treated with pembrolizumab. Here the CDR3 reads CASSPNLRGETQYF. The CDR3 bases are TGTGCCAGCAGCCCTAACCTGAGGGGGGAGACCCAGTACTTC. Looking up the rest from reference TRBV7-3 and TRBJ2-5 gives the full variable domain: GAGVSQTPSNKVTEKGKYVELRCDPISGHTALYWYRQSLGQGPEFLIYFQGTGAADDSGLPNDRFFAVRPEGSVSTLKIQRTERGDSAVYLCASSPNLRGETQYFGPGTRLLVL.